The 20 T cell receptor beta chains below all came from one sample that was sequenced in a study of blood T cell repertoires in COVID-19. TCRdb's table, derived via immunoSEQ multiplex PCR, lists solely in-frame clones and lacks some. The table includes about 100,000 clones, 80% detected once. What was sequenced was peripheral blood. The receptor source for this set is a woman in her 70s with acute or convalescent COVID-19.

The rearrangement joins TRBV4-2 to TRBJ2-3; possible D gene TRBD2, 6 bases. The CDR3 runs 17 residues. Deletions cut 3 bases from V and 6 bases from J, with 22 bases between. Germline CDR1 and CDR2: LGHNA and YNFKEQ. The CDR3 bases are TGTGCCAGCAGCCAGCTAGGAGGGACTGACCTCGGGGATACGCAGTATTTT. Translated: CASSQLGGTDLGDTQYF.

This chain links TRBV19 with TRBJ1-1; no definite D call. This CDR3 has 14 residues. Per germline, CDR1 LNHDA and CDR2 SQIVND (reference sequence). Trimming took off 1 base at V and 4 bases at J, with 10 bases between the two ends. CDR3 in amino acids: CASSIGPASTEAFF. As DNA, the CDR3 is TGTGCCAGTAGTATAGGGCCCGCTAGCACTGAAGCTTTCTTT.

This clone was recorded a few times. The rearrangement links TRBV19 to TRBJ1-1; 7 bases match TRBD1. V dropped 0 bases and J dropped 1; count of bases not matched to a gene: 5. Germline CDR1 and CDR2: LNHDA and SQIVND (reference sequence). The CDR3 loop spans 16 amino acids. The CDR3 here is CASSIDPGQQNTEAFF. In DNA, the CDR3 is TGTGCCAGTAGTATAGATCCGGGACAGCAGAACACTGAAGCTTTCTTT.

The gene calls are TRBV6-2 or TRBV6-3 and TRBJ1-1, with no clear D. CDR1 MNHEY and CDR2 SVGEGT come from the germline V gene. Trimming pared 3 bases from V and 4 bases from J, leaving 12 bases between. The length of the CDR3 is 14 residues. In DNA, the CDR3 is TGTGCCAGCAGTTATGAGGCTCGGGGCACTGAAGCTTTCTTT. This sequence encodes CASSYEARGTEAFF.

The chain joins TRBV7-2 to TRBJ1-1, with a possible D match to TRBD1 (5 bases). Trimming took 3 bases from V and 2 from J, leaving 7 bases between them. CDR1 and CDR2 (germline): SGHTA, FQGNSA. The length of the CDR3 is 13 residues. This chain's CDR3 is CASSLTDNTEAFF. CDR3 sequence (DNA): TGTGCCAGCAGCTTGACAGACAACACTGAAGCTTTCTTT.

The V call is TRBV6-5, the J call TRBJ1-5, with D perhaps matching TRBD1 (6 bases). Trimming took off 5 bases at V and 2 bases at J, with 10 bases between the two ends. This CDR3 is built from 14 residues. Germline loops: CDR1 MNHEY, CDR2 SVGAGI. CDR3 in DNA: TGTGCCAGCAGTCAGGGGACCGGCAATCAGCCCCAGCATTTT. It yields the protein CASSQGTGNQPQHF.

The gene calls are TRBV6-6 and TRBJ2-5, with a weak D call TRBD1 (5 bases). The CDR3 length is 13 residues. Germline V gene sequence: CDR1 MNHNY, CDR2 SVGAGI (reference sequence). With 5 bases removed from V and 4 bases from J, the gap between germline ends came to 11 bases. The CDR3 reads CASSGADGETQYF. The DNA for the CDR3 is TGTGCCAGCAGTGGGGCGGATGGAGAGACCCAGTACTTC.

This clone appeared a few times. V gene TRBV3-1 (or the pseudogene TRBV3-2) combines with J gene TRBJ1-1; D uncertain. The germline V and J ends were trimmed by 4 bases and 1 base, with 7 bases remaining between them. Germline assignment: CDR1 LGHDT and CDR2 YNNKEL (reference sequence). This CDR3 is built from 13 residues. The CDR3 spells CASSPQSNTEAFF. The CDR3 bases are TGTGCCAGCAGCCCCCAGTCGAACACTGAAGCTTTCTTT.

The CDR3 DNA follows: TGCGCCAGCAGCCAAGAAGTGACAGTGAACTATGGCTACACCTTC. It is translated as CASSQEVTVNYGYTF. The V call is TRBV4-1, the J call TRBJ1-2; possibly TRBD1 for D (5 bases). Germline V lookup: CDR1 MGHRA, CDR2 YSYEKL. V was cut by 0 bases and J by 2 bases, with 10 bases left in between. This CDR3 is built from 15 residues.

J is TRBJ1-3 and V is TRBV3-1 (or the pseudogene TRBV3-2); weak D call: TRBD1 (5 bases). Trimming pared 4 bases from V and 0 bases from J, leaving 16 bases between. The length of the CDR3 is 17 residues. The germline CDR1 and CDR2 sequences are LGHDT and YNNKEL (reference sequence). DNA for the CDR3: TGTGCCAGCAGCCGGGGGGGAGGGTCGACCTCTGGAAACACCATATATTTT. Amino acid sequence: CASSRGGGSTSGNTIYF.

V is TRBV18 and J is TRBJ2-1; 9 nucleotides align to TRBD1. Germline V lookup: CDR1 KGHSH, CDR2 LQKENI. The trim removed 6 bases at V and 9 bases at J, leaving 15 bases unmatched. The CDR3 is made up of 16 amino acids. The CDR3 loop is CASSPRAGTGYFEQFF. The DNA for the CDR3 is TGTGCCAGCTCTCCTCGCGCCGGGACAGGGTACTTTGAGCAGTTCTTC.

This CDR3 reads CATSPPNGRGALQETQYF. In DNA, the CDR3 is TGTGCCACCAGCCCTCCCAATGGGAGGGGGGCCCTCCAAGAGACCCAGTACTTC. The rearrangement uses TRBV15 and TRBJ2-5; D possibly corresponds to TRBD2 (7 bases). Germline assignment: CDR1 LNHNV and CDR2 YYDKDF (reference sequence). The CDR3 runs to 18 residues. V was shortened by 5 bases and J by 1 base, with 23 bases between the two germline ends.

The sample holds one count of this clone. The rearrangement uses TRBV27 and TRBJ2-3; TRBD2 matches 10 bases. Trimming at V came to 4 bases and at J to 1 base, leaving 5 bases not matched to a gene. The CDR3 is 16 amino acids. CDR1 is MNHEY and CDR2 is SMNVEV in the germline V gene (reference sequence). The CDR3 sequence is CASSSRGTSGTDTQYF. CDR3 nucleotides: TGTGCCAGCAGTTCAAGAGGGACTAGCGGCACAGATACGCAGTATTTT.

Here the CDR3 reads CASSSDREWDEQYF. CDR3 DNA sequence: TGCGCCAGCAGTTCGGACAGGGAATGGGACGAGCAGTACTTC. The chain recombines TRBV10-1 with TRBJ2-7; 8 bases are a match to TRBD1. Germline CDR1 is WNHNN and CDR2 is SYGVQD (reference sequence). This CDR3 is 14 amino acids long. J lost 5 bases, V lost 5 bases, and 8 bases had no gene match.

CDR3 DNA: TGTGCCAGCAGCACTGTCGGGGTCCCGAACACTGAAGCTTTCTTT. It is translated as CASSTVGVPNTEAFF. V and J are TRBV5-4 and TRBJ1-1; D gene unclear. Per germline, CDR1 SGHNT and CDR2 YYREEE (reference sequence). V was pared by 4 bases and J by 1 base, with 14 bases between. This CDR3 comprises 15 residues.

The V and J genes are TRBV2 and TRBJ1-2; D remains ambiguous. The CDR3 sequence is 15 residues long. The V gene's germline CDR1 is SNHLY and CDR2 FYNNEI. The germline V and J ends were trimmed by 6 bases and 1 base, with 15 bases remaining between them. CDR3 protein: CASRWTLEVNYGYTF. The CDR3 DNA reads TGTGCCAGCAGATGGACGCTGGAGGTTAACTATGGCTACACCTTC.

This chain connects TRBV12-3 or TRBV12-4 to TRBJ1-1, with unresolved D. The length of the CDR3 is 13 residues. V dropped 3 bases and J dropped 3 bases, with 8 bases sitting between them. CDR3 DNA sequence: TGTGCCAGCAGTTTTTCCTCCGACACTGAAGCTTTCTTT. It translates to CASSFSSDTEAFF.

The V gene is TRBV28, the J gene TRBJ2-7, with 8 positions matching TRBD1. Losses at the gene ends were 7 bases for V and 0 bases for J; bases not matched to a gene: 5. Per the germline V gene, CDR1 is MDHEN and CDR2 is SYDVKM. This CDR3 is 14 amino acids long. CDR3 nucleotide sequence: TGTGCCAGCAAGATTACAGGGGGCTCCTACGAGCAGTACGTC. It encodes CASKITGGSYEQYV.

V is TRBV2 and J is TRBJ1-1; D possibly corresponds to TRBD1 (5 bases). The V gene lost 2 bases and the J gene lost 1 base, with 11 bases spanning the gap. CDR1 and CDR2 from the germline V gene are SNHLY and FYNNEI. The CDR3 loop spans 15 amino acids. CDR3 nucleotides: TGTGCCAGCAGTGAAATAGGGGCAGGGAACACTGAAGCTTTCTTT. Its protein product is CASSEIGAGNTEAFF.

The chain has TRBV5-1 and TRBJ2-7; 10 nucleotides match TRBD1. This CDR3 contains 14 residues. Germline assignment: CDR1 SGHRS and CDR2 YFSETQ. With V trimmed by 4 bases and J by 5 bases, 6 bases remained unmatched. Here the CDR3 DNA reads TGCGCCAGCAGCCTGGGACAGGGGAATCACGAGCAGTACGTC. As protein: CASSLGQGNHEQYV.